Below are 17 T cell receptor beta chains sequenced from a single sample in a study of human CD4 T cells and Enterobacteriaceae. Only in-frame clones appear in the TCRdb table, and some are missing; sequencing was by immunoSEQ multiplex PCR. In the table there are about 26,000 clones, approximately 81% of which are singletons. Memory CD4+ T cells were sorted as all CD4+ cells except CD45RA+CCR7+CD95- naive cells, over 95% pure. Sequenced input: memory CD4+ T cells from blood. Receptor source: a human donor in good health.

This chain uses TRBV30 with TRBJ1-5; 7 bases are shared with TRBD1. V lost 5 bases, J lost 3 bases, and 4 bases stayed unmatched. The CDR3 contains 13 residues. In germline, CDR1 is GTSNPN, CDR2 SVGIG (reference sequence). Written as DNA, the CDR3 is TGTGCCTGGTCGACAGGGTACAATCAGCCCCAGCATTTT. Residues: CAWSTGYNQPQHF.

This clone has only one observation. The genes are TRBV14 and TRBJ1-1; possibly TRBD1 for D (5 bases). The germline V gene encodes CDR1 SGHDN and CDR2 FVKESK. The V gene lost 3 bases and the J gene lost 3 bases, with 17 bases spanning the gap. The length of the CDR3 is 16 residues. As DNA, the CDR3 is TGTGCCAGCAGCCATCATGTGGGGCGGGGGGACACTGAAGCTTTCTTT. It is translated as CASSHHVGRGDTEAFF.

The chain uses TRBV6-1 and TRBJ2-4; D is perhaps TRBD2 (5 bases). The CDR3 is made up of 15 amino acids. Deletions cut 3 bases from V and 7 bases from J, with 16 bases between. CDR1 and CDR2 from the germline V gene are MNHNS and SASEGT. CDR3 sequence (DNA): TGTGCCAGCAGTGAGCCGGGAAGTTGGGGTAACATTCAGTACTTC. This encodes CASSEPGSWGNIQYF.

V is TRBV13 and J is TRBJ1-2; a possible D gene is TRBD1 (5 bases). The CDR3 loop spans 16 amino acids. V gave up 5 bases and J gave up 8 bases, with 24 bases separating them. Germline V CDR1 and CDR2: PRHDT, FYEKMQ (reference sequence). The CDR3 DNA follows: TGTGCCAGCAGCCGCCAAGCTACCGGGACTTCCCGAGGCTACACCTTC. Translated, it gives CASSRQATGTSRGYTF.

The sample holds one count of this clone. The chain couples TRBV4-1 to TRBJ2-7; maybe TRBD1 (6 bases). V shed 1 base and J shed 6 bases, with 22 bases lying between them. The germline V gene has CDR1 MGHRA and CDR2 YSYEKL. The length of the CDR3 is 17 residues. CDR3 coding DNA: TGCGCCAGCAGCCAAGCTTTCCACGGGACACTGAACGGCGAGCAGTACTTC. It yields the protein CASSQAFHGTLNGEQYF.

The V call is TRBV18, the J call TRBJ2-2; D remains unclear. The V and J ends lost 6 bases and 2 bases respectively, with 7 bases between them. This CDR3 region has 13 residues. The V gene's germline CDR1 is KGHSH and CDR2 LQKENI. CDR3 sequence: CASSGLNTGELFF. In DNA form, the CDR3 reads TGTGCCAGCTCGGGTCTTAACACCGGGGAGCTGTTTTTT.

The chain couples TRBV28 to TRBJ1-2; TRBD1 might be the D (6 bases). Germline values: CDR1 MDHEN, CDR2 SYDVKM. V shed 5 bases and J shed 4 bases, with 20 bases lying between them. The CDR3 consists of 16 residues. DNA for the CDR3: TGTGCCAGCAGTCCGGGGGGAGGGGGAACTCCCTATGGCTACACCTTC. Translation: CASSPGGGGTPYGYTF.

The rearrangement links TRBV7-6 to TRBJ1-4, with TRBD1 matching 11 bases. Losses at the gene ends were 5 bases for V and 0 bases for J; bases not matched to a gene: 2. The CDR3 length is 16 residues. The germline gives CDR1 SGHVS, CDR2 FNYEAQ. CDR3 loop: CASSPGQGATNEKLFF. The CDR3 bases are TGTGCCAGCAGCCCGGGACAGGGGGCAACTAATGAAAAACTGTTTTTT.

The chain carries TRBV10-2 and TRBJ2-7; TRBD2 matches 12 bases. The CDR3 length is 15 residues. The V gene's germline CDR1 is WSHSY and CDR2 SAAADI. The V segment lost 4 bases and the J segment 6 bases; nucleotides outside the gene matches: 7. The CDR3 DNA is TGCGCCAGCAGTGTACTAGCGGGGGGCCGGGGCGAGCAGTACTTC. Translating gives CASSVLAGGRGEQYF.

This clone was seen just once. The J gene is TRBJ2-5, the V gene TRBV4-1; D gene unclear. Germline V CDR1 and CDR2: MGHRA, YSYEKL. Deletions cut 1 base from V and 5 bases from J, with 8 bases between. The CDR3 totals 13 residues. The CDR3 region is CASSQGQRETQYF. The DNA of the CDR3 is TGCGCCAGCAGCCAAGGTCAGAGGGAGACCCAGTACTTC.

The chain employs TRBV4-1 and TRBJ1-5, with TRBD1 matching 8 bases. The CDR3 length is 17 residues. V lost 2 bases to trimming and J lost 6 bases; unmatched junction nucleotides: 12. Germline V gene data show CDR1 as MGHRA and CDR2 as YSYEKL. CDR3 region: CASSQTTTGGIRQPQHF. The CDR3 DNA reads as TGCGCCAGCAGCCAAACAACCACAGGGGGGATACGTCAGCCCCAGCATTTT.

This sequence joins TRBV11-3 and TRBJ2-5; D possibly corresponds to TRBD2 (5 bases). Looked up from germline, CDR1 is SGHNT and CDR2 is YENEEA. The CDR3 loop spans 14 amino acids. V shed 5 bases and J shed 3 bases, with 13 bases lying between them. The CDR3 sequence is CASSVGLGKETQYF. In DNA form, the CDR3 reads TGTGCCAGCAGCGTAGGACTGGGAAAAGAGACCCAGTACTTC. The entire variable domain, with the rest obtained from reference TRBV11-3 and TRBJ2-5, is as follows: EAGVVQSPRYKIIEKKQPVAFWCNPISGHNTLYWYLQNLGQGPELLIRYENEEAVDDSQLPKDRFSAERLKGVDSTLKIQPAELGDSAVYLCASSVGLGKETQYFGPGTRLLVL.

This chain links TRBV7-9 with TRBJ1-2; TRBD1 is a possible D gene (6 bases). Trimming took 5 bases from V and 4 from J, leaving 11 bases between them. Germline V lookup: CDR1 SEHNR, CDR2 FQNEAQ (reference sequence). The length of the CDR3 is 13 residues. In DNA, the CDR3 is TGTGCCAGCAGCCTGGACAGCTCCTATGGCTACACCTTC. It is translated as CASSLDSSYGYTF. Supplemented by reference TRBV7-9 and TRBJ1-2, the full variable domain reads DTGVSQNPRHKITKRGQNVTFRCDPISEHNRLYWYRQTLGQGPEFLTYFQNEAQLEKSRLLSDRFSAERPKGSFSTLEIQRTEQGDSAMYLCASSLDSSYGYTFGSGTRLTVV.

CDR3 coding DNA: TGTGCCAGCAGCCCCTCCCGAGGGAACTATGGCTACACCTTC. Translation: CASSPSRGNYGYTF. V is TRBV7-9 and J is TRBJ1-2; D not certain. V gave up 5 bases and J gave up 2 bases, with 12 bases separating them. Germline loops: CDR1 SEHNR, CDR2 FQNEAQ (reference sequence). The CDR3 contains 14 residues. The full variable domain, in which reference TRBV7-9 and TRBJ1-2 provide the parts outside the CDR3, is DTGVSQNPRHKITKRGQNVTFRCDPISEHNRLYWYRQTLGQGPEFLTYFQNEAQLEKSRLLSDRFSAERPKGSFSTLEIQRTEQGDSAMYLCASSPSRGNYGYTFGSGTRLTVV.

In this sample, this clone turned up once. The chain joins TRBV2 to TRBJ1-5; 7 bases fit TRBD1. CDR3 length: 16 residues. Looked up from germline, CDR1 is SNHLY and CDR2 is FYNNEI. The trim removed 5 bases at V and 2 bases at J, leaving 9 bases unmatched. DNA of the CDR3: TGTGCCAGCAGTCCTGTAGGGGGCAGGGGCAATCAGCCCCAGCATTTT. It yields the protein CASSPVGGRGNQPQHF. Full variable domain (missing parts from reference TRBV2 and TRBJ1-5): EPEVTQTPSHQVTQMGQEVILRCVPISNHLYFYWYRQILGQKVEFLVSFYNNEISEKSEIFDDQFSVERPDGSNFTLKIRSTKLEDSAMYFCASSPVGGRGNQPQHFGDGTRLSIL.

V usage is TRBV11-1 and J usage is TRBJ2-6, with D perhaps TRBD1 or TRBD2 (5 bases each). The CDR3 has 14 amino acids. V lost 8 bases and J 4 bases, leaving 12 bases between the germline ends. Germline CDR1 and CDR2: SGHAT and FQDESV (reference sequence). The CDR3 reads CASPGTPGANVLTF. The CDR3 region has the DNA TGTGCCAGCCCCGGGACGCCAGGGGCCAACGTCCTGACTTTC.

This chain links TRBV11-2 with TRBJ2-1, with no clear D. Germline-derived CDR1 and CDR2 are SGHAT and FQNNGV. Trimming removed 4 bases from V and 9 bases from J, with 22 bases in between. The CDR3 totals 16 residues. The CDR3 here is CASSSSPLARVGEQFF. The CDR3 DNA reads TGTGCCAGCAGCTCGAGCCCCCTCGCCCGTGTGGGTGAGCAGTTCTTC.